Reported below is one T cell receptor beta chain. Antigen: not known. The CDR3 contains 12 residues. V shed 5 bases, J shed 7 bases, and the junction held 4 bases outside the gene matches. Germline values: CDR1 SGHTA, CDR2 FQGNSA. The protocol was immunoSEQ multiplex PCR, while the TCRdb copy is restricted to in-frame clones and leaves out a portion. The sample lists tens of thousands of clones, around 90% occurring once. The record originates from a study of graft-versus-host responses after intestinal transplantation. Study details: Multivisceral, liver-intestinal, or isolated intestinal grafts went to recipients. The recipients all started with anti-thymocyte globulin induction and then took tacrolimus and steroids for about 3 years. Study-wide points: Allografts of one patient group, those with graft-donor T cell macrochimerism, had high graft-versus-host to host-versus-graft clonal ratios. Declines in HvG clones occurring early post-transplant were associated with peak circulating GvH clone levels.

The gene calls are TRBV7-2 and TRBJ2-7; 8 bases are a match to TRBD1. This receptor was identified in a human donor who was the organ donor for an intestinal transplant. The sequencing here drew on unstimulated CD4+ T cells sorted from spleen or lymph node cells, taken before transplant. CDR3 in DNA: TGTGCCAGCAGCACAGGGGGGTGGGAGCAGTACTTC. The encoded protein is CASSTGGWEQYF.